The 8 T cell receptor beta chains given below trace back to one sample, sequenced in a study of shared clonotypes between healthy human individuals (dated by TCRdb to about 2020). Library preparation used the immunoSEQ multiplex PCR assay. TCRdb retrieved this table from immuneACCESS and kept in-frame rearrangements only. Not all clones are present; in checked studies, unresolved V genes account for under half, and no reason is known for the remainder. Within this sample are over 2 million clones, with approximately 90% of them counted one time only. Of the sample, more than 0.35% is held by the ten largest clones. Sequenced sample: naive CD4+ T cells from PBMCs. Sample cell subset or site, as interpreted from the label and publication: CD45RA+ positively selected. The receptors were gathered from a man aged 18 to 30 in good health. Some clones in this sample may be carry-over from other donors' samples.

The chain combines TRBV19 with TRBJ2-3; 8 bases are shared with TRBD2. V shed 5 bases, J shed 8 bases, and the junction held 15 bases outside the gene matches. The CDR3 runs to 16 residues. CDR1 is LNHDA and CDR2 is SQIVND in the germline V gene (reference sequence). CDR3 nucleotide sequence: TGTGCCAGTAGTGCGGAAGCGGGAGATTTTCTTGCTACGCAGTATTTT. The encoded protein is CASSAEAGDFLATQYF.

The chain uses TRBV9 and TRBJ1-2; D gene unclear. V lost 3 bases and J 2 bases, leaving 14 bases between the germline ends. This CDR3 is 15 amino acids long. In germline, CDR1 is SGDLS, CDR2 YYNGEE. Here the CDR3 DNA reads TGTGCCAGCAGCGAGAGCTCAGAAGCGAACTATGGCTACACCTTC. It is translated as CASSESSEANYGYTF.

This chain uses TRBV19 with TRBJ1-1; D might be TRBD1 (6 bases). In germline, CDR1 is LNHDA, CDR2 SQIVND (reference sequence). Trimming took off 2 bases at V and 4 bases at J, with 8 bases between the two ends. There are 13 residues in the CDR3. The CDR3 region has the DNA TGTGCCAGTAGTATACAGGGGATCACTGAAGCTTTCTTT. Protein: CASSIQGITEAFF.

This chain joins TRBV28 and TRBJ2-1; 13 positions match TRBD2. Losses at the gene ends were 6 bases for V and 9 bases for J; bases not matched to a gene: 11. Germline V gene lookup returns CDR1 MDHEN and CDR2 SYDVKM. The CDR3 is made up of 16 amino acids. The CDR3: CASRNPRLAGGGEQFF. In DNA, the CDR3 is TGTGCCAGCAGAAACCCGCGACTAGCGGGAGGAGGTGAGCAGTTCTTC.

The chain has TRBV9 and TRBJ2-1, with a weak D call TRBD2 (6 bases). The CDR3 is 15 residues long. Trimming removed 0 bases from V and 9 bases from J, with 16 bases in between. CDR1 and CDR2 from the germline V gene are SGDLS and YYNGEE. Written as DNA, the CDR3 is TGTGCCAGCAGCGTAGGGAGGACTAAGGGTGGTGAGCAGTTCTTC. Residues: CASSVGRTKGGEQFF.

This clone has just one count. CDR3 sequence: CASSSSPQGADTEAFF. CDR3 bases: TGCGCCAGCAGCTCATCTCCCCAGGGGGCCGACACTGAAGCTTTCTTT. The chain is built from TRBV5-1 and TRBJ1-1; the match to TRBD1 covers 8 bases. Trimming cost V 3 bases and J 3 bases; bases outside gene matches: 10. Per germline, CDR1 SGHRS and CDR2 YFSETQ. The CDR3 totals 16 residues. Drawing the rest from reference TRBV5-1 and TRBJ1-1, the complete variable domain is KAGVTQTPRYLIKTRGQQVTLSCSPISGHRSVSWYQQTPGQGLQFLFEYFSETQRNKGNFPGRFSGRQFSNSRSEMNVSTLELGDSALYLCASSSSPQGADTEAFFGQGTRLTVV.

The chain links TRBV19 to TRBJ2-1, with D possibly being TRBD1 (6 bases). The CDR3 is 13 amino acids. The V and J ends lost 7 bases and 2 bases respectively, with 9 bases between them. Germline CDR1 LNHDA, CDR2 SQIVND (reference sequence). CDR3 region: CASKQGPYNEQFF. The CDR3 coding sequence is TGTGCCAGTAAACAGGGACCCTACAATGAGCAGTTCTTC.

The chain joins TRBV14 to TRBJ2-5; D is unclear. Between the trimmed V and J ends, which lost 1 base and 4 bases, there was a span of 16 bases. The length of the CDR3 is 16 residues. Germline assignment: CDR1 SGHDN and CDR2 FVKESK. The CDR3 bases are TGTGCCAGCAGCCAAGGCCTACTTGGGTGGGCAGAGACCCAGTACTTC. This gives the protein CASSQGLLGWAETQYF. Full variable domain (missing parts from reference TRBV14 and TRBJ2-5): EAGVTQFPSHSVIEKGQTVTLRCDPISGHDNLYWYRRVMGKEIKFLLHFVKESKQDESGMPNNRFLAERTGGTYSTLKVQPAELEDSGVYFCASSQGLLGWAETQYFGPGTRLLVL.